The text below deals with one T cell receptor (beta chain). TCRdb's table, derived via immunoSEQ multiplex PCR, lists solely in-frame clones and lacks some. The sample shows about 110,000 clones, roughly 90% of them seen only once. These data originate in a study of control samples from healthy donors and cancer patients. The V and J ends lost 7 bases and 6 bases respectively, with 15 bases between them. The germline V gene has CDR1 SQVTM and CDR2 ANQGSEA. The length of the CDR3 is 13 residues. The rearrangement links TRBV29-1 to TRBJ2-2, with D perhaps TRBD1 (6 bases). The TCR sequence derives from a woman aged 60-75 years with lung cancer. Sequencing input: PBMCs. The CDR3 DNA sequence: TGCAGCGGTTCCCAGGGGATAGCCGGGGAGCTGTTTTTT. Translated: CSGSQGIAGELFF.